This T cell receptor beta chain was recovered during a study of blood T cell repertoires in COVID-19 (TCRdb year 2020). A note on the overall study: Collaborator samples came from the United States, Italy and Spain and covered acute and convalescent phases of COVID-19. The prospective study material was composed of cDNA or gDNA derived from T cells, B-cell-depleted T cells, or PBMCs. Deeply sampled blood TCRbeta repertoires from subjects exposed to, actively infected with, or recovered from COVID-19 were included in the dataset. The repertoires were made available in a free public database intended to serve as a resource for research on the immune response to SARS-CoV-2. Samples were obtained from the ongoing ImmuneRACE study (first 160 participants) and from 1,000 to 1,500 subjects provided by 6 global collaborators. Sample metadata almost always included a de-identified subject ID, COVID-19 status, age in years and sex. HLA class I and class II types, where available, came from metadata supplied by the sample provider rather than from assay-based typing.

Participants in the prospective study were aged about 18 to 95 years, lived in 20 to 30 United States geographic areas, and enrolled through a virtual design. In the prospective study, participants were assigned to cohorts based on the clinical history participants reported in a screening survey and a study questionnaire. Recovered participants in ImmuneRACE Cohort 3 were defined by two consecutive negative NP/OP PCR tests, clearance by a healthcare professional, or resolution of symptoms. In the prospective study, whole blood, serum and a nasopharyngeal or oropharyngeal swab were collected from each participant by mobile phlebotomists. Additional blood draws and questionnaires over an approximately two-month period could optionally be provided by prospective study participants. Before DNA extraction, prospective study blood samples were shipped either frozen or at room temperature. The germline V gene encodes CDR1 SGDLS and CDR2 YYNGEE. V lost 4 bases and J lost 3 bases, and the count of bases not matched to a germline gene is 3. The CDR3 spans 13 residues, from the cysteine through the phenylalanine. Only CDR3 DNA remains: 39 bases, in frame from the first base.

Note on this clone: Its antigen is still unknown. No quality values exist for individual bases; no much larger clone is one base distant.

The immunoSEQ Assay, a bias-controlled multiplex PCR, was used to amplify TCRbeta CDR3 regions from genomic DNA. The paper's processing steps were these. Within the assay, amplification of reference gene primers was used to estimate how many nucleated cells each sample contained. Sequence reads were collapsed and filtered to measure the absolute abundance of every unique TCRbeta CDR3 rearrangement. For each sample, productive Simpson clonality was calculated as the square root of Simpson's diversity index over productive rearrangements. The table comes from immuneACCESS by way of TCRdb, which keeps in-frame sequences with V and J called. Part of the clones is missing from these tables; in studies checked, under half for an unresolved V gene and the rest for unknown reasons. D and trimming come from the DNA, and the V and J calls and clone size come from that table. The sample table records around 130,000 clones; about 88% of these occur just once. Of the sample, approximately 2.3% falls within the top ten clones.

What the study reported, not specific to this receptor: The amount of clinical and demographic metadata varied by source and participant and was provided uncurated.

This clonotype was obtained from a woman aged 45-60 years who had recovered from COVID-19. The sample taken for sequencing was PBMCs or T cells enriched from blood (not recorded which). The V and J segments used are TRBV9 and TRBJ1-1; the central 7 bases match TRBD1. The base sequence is TGTGCCAGCAGCCCCACAGGGGACACTGAAGCTTTCTTT. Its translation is CASSPTGDTEAFF.